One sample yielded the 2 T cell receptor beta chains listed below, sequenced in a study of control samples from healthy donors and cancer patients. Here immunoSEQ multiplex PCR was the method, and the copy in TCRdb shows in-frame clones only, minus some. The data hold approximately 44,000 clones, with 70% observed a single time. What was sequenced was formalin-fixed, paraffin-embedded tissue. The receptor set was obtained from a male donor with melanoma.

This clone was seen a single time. The CDR3 nucleotides are TGTGCCAGCACCGGACAGGGGAGAACCGGGGAGCTGTTTTTT. Residues: CASTGQGRTGELFF. J is TRBJ2-2 and V is TRBV2, with 9 bases fitting TRBD1. Germline loops: CDR1 SNHLY, CDR2 FYNNEI. This CDR3 spans 14 amino acids. V shed 7 bases and J 5 bases; nucleotides not matched to a gene: 5.

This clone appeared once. DNA of the CDR3: TGTGCCAGCAGTCCCGATGCGGGGGAGACCCAGTACTTC. As protein: CASSPDAGETQYF. This rearrangement joins TRBV6-5 to TRBJ2-5, with TRBD2 as a possible D gene (6 bases). Germline CDR1 reads MNHEY; CDR2 reads SVGAGI. V dropped 5 bases and J dropped 5 bases, with 12 bases sitting between them. This CDR3 contains 13 residues.